This T cell receptor beta chain was identified in a study of T cells in Graves' hyperthyroidism and ophthalmopathy. TCR beta CDR3 sequences were amplified from RNA transcripts. The HTBI primer set was used in a first-round RT-PCR of the TCR CDR3. TCRdb called the multiplex PCR reads again in MiXCR, with one record for every CDR3 protein. This table has about 760,000 distinct CDR3 sequences, roughly a third appearing once. This clonotype was counted once. This receptor was identified in a woman between 40 and 55 years old with Graves' hyperthyroidism. The sequenced sample was blood.

The CDR3 sequence: CASCLQGRNEKLFF. CDR3 DNA: TGTGCCAGCTGTCTACAGGGGAGGAATGAAAAACTGTTTTTT. This chain uses TRBV19 with TRBJ1-4; 7 bases map to TRBD1. The germline gives CDR1 LNHDA, CDR2 SQIVND (reference sequence). Trimming took 9 bases from V and 5 from J; bases not matched to a gene: 9. The CDR3 loop spans 14 amino acids.